These T cell receptor beta chains were read from a single sample in a study of early T cells in non-severe SARS-CoV-2 infection. TCRdb used MiXCR to reprocess the 5' RACE reads, holding one entry per CDR3 protein. The data show tens of thousands of distinct CDR3 sequences, with around 14% seen just once and approximately 5.2% held by the top ten. The sample comprised whole blood. The receptor set was obtained from an adult who was a healthcare worker with PCR-confirmed SARS-CoV-2 infection or an uninfected control (not recorded which). The CDR3 runs from the conserved cysteine through the conserved F or W.

TRBV5-1	TRBJ2-5	CASSPPGTSSETQYF
TRBV7-3	TRBJ1-2	CASSPVGGANYGYTF
TRBV14	TRBJ2-3	CASSQDASGRGKYF
TRBV6-6	TRBJ2-7	CASQGTYEQYF
TRBV24-1	TRBJ2-1	CATSDTGGRQGMHNEQFF
TRBV6-5	TRBJ1-2	CASSPGPKYGYTF
TRBV9	TRBJ1-1	CASSVIQGRNTEAFF
TRBV19	TRBJ2-7	CASSRRARDTTYEQYF
TRBV20-1	TRBJ1-2	CSAPRGGRGYGYTF
TRBV6-5	TRBJ1-2	CASSPRRDRVDGYTF
TRBV9	TRBJ2-4	CASSAASEAGGQYF
TRBV13	TRBJ2-6	CASSGLEGSGANVLTF
TRBV29-1	TRBJ2-1	CSGGEGVYNEQFF
TRBV27	TRBJ2-3	CASRMGAIYTDTQYF
TRBV10-2	TRBJ2-7	CASSEGLYYEQYF
TRBV5-1	TRBJ2-1	CASSHGDSGGSNEQFF
TRBV29-1	TRBJ2-5	CSVGENYQETQYF
TRBV4-1	TRBJ2-1	CASSHKSDISGRAYNEQFF
TRBV9	TRBJ2-3	CASSAPLSDTQYF
TRBV7-9	TRBJ2-1	CASRAPFAYNEQFF
TRBV4-1	TRBJ2-3	CASSSQPASTDTQYF
TRBV30	TRBJ1-6	CAWNPGQWSPLHF
TRBV30	TRBJ2-2	CAVDRTRSGELFF
TRBV7-9	TRBJ2-1	CASGLAGGVNEQFF
TRBV6-1	TRBJ2-7	CASSEGRAYEQYF
TRBV27	TRBJ2-1	CASSLRTADYEQFF
TRBV18	TRBJ1-6	CASSPTGPNNSPLHF
TRBV4-1	TRBJ2-5	CASSLGQREIQETQYF
TRBV7-9	TRBJ2-5	CASRREVETQYF
TRBV11-3	TRBJ2-3	CASSRTSGEVTDTQYF
TRBV5-8	TRBJ1-5	CASSGGQVRSQPQHF
TRBV19	TRBJ2-7	CASSSAGQGGRSYEQYF
TRBV13	TRBJ2-3	CASSSLDASTDTQYF
TRBV29-1	TRBJ2-5	CSGTGAQETQYF
TRBV5-6	TRBJ2-5	CASSIRSGTRETQYF
TRBV7-9	TRBJ2-3	CASSLGRASRNTQYF
TRBV6-5	TRBJ2-3	CASSRTGQQDTQYF
TRBV20-1	TRBJ2-7	CSAQRGFSYEQYF
TRBV24-1	TRBJ2-4	CATWRGQAKNIQYF
TRBV12-3/TRBV12-4	TRBJ2-4	CASSLSGRKYF
TRBV10-3	TRBJ1-5	CAISLLRTGYSNQPQHF
TRBV9	TRBJ2-7	CASSTGQGAYEQYF
TRBV5-1	TRBJ1-1	CASSLNQNTEAFF
TRBV11-1	TRBJ2-3	CASSLDRGPASQYF
TRBV20-1	TRBJ1-1	CSARDSRTGNTEAFF
TRBV12-5	TRBJ2-3	CASGGARGQGTQYF
TRBV20-1	TRBJ1-5	CSARDREGWNSNQPQHF
TRBV20-1	TRBJ2-7	CSARDPTSPYEQYF
TRBV7-4	TRBJ2-7	CASSLSGDSSYEQYF
TRBV11-2	TRBJ2-5	CASSFMALAGGSRQETQYF
TRBV12-3/TRBV12-4	TRBJ1-1	CASSLVSAGEAFF
TRBV11-2	TRBJ2-1	CASSVSGEQFF
TRBV5-1	TRBJ2-3	CASSPGQGSDTQYF
TRBV5-6	TRBJ2-3	CASSLSAGRKTQYF